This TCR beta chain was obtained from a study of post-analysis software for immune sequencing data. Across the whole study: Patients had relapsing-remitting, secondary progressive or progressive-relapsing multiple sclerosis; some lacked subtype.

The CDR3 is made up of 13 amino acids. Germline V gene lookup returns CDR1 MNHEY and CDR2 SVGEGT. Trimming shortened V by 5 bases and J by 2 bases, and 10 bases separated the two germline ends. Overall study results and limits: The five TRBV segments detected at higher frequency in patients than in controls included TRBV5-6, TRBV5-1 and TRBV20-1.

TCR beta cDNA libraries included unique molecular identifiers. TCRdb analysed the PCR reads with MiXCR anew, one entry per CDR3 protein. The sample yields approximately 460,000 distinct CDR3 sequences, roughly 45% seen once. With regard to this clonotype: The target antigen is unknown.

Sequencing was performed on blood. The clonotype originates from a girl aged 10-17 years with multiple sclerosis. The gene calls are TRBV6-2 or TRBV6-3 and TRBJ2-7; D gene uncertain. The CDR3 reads CASSKDRAYEQYF. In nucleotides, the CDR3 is TGTGCCAGCAGTAAAGATCGCGCCTACGAGCAGTACTTC.